The entry below gives a single T cell receptor beta chain sequence along with its context. Its cognate antigen is unknown. Trimming cost V 0 bases and J 4 bases, with 7 bases left between them. Per germline, CDR1 MNHEY and CDR2 SVGEGT. This CDR3 contains 14 residues. Each CDR3 protein gets one entry after TCRdb re-called the 5' RACE reads with MiXCR. The table records roughly 300,000 distinct CDR3 sequences, approximately 7% of them present only once. The sample originates from a study of T cells after yellow fever vaccination. Looking at the study overall: When fractions had low cell numbers, they were prepared with SMART-Seq v4 Ultra Low Input. Overall study results and limits: At around 95% for CD4 and about 91% for CD8, most primary-vaccination clones showed up again after the booster. Clonotypes shared by both compartments, CD4 and CD8, made up a small share.

V and J are TRBV6-2 or TRBV6-3 and TRBJ2-1, with D unresolved. The receptor was derived from a man younger than 35 who received the YFV17D yellow fever vaccine. Specimen: PBMCs, collected approximately 47 days after the first yellow fever vaccination. CDR3 amino acids: CASSYSISYNEQFF. CDR3 nucleotides: TGTGCCAGCAGTTACTCAATTAGTTACAATGAGCAGTTCTTC.